The rows below give T cell receptor beta chains drawn from one sample of a study of cytomegalovirus exposure and HLA in healthy donors. Sequencing was performed with immunoSEQ multiplex PCR; in TCRdb, only in-frame clones are kept and a portion is missing. The repertoire has about 150,000 clones, roughly 85% of them found once; the top ten carry roughly 0.7%. Sequencing used PBMCs. The receptor source for this set is a male donor in good health and CMV-seronegative. Each CDR3 is given with its conserved first and last residue. D genes are given only for firm matches. The size field is filled for only some rows; it gives once, few, many or a size class.

size: .
D: TRBD1
V: TRBV19
J: TRBJ2-3
CDR3: CASSPRDRVPDTQYF
DNA: TGTGCCAGTAGTCCCCGGGACAGGGTGCCAGATACGCAGTATTTT

size: .
D: .
V: TRBV29-1
J: TRBJ1-2
CDR3: CSVERDRGYTF
DNA: TGCAGCGTTGAAAGAGATCGCGGCTACACCTTC

size: .
D: TRBD1
V: TRBV5-1
J: TRBJ1-5
CDR3: CASSVEGAYNQPQHF
DNA: TGCGCCAGCAGCGTCGAGGGGGCATATAATCAGCCCCAGCATTTT

size: .
D: .
V: TRBV30
J: TRBJ1-6
CDR3: CAWKGALDSPLHF
DNA: TGTGCCTGGAAGGGAGCTTTGGATTCACCCCTCCACTTT

size: .
D: .
V: TRBV5-4
J: TRBJ2-3
CDR3: CASSLNSGGLSTDTQYF
DNA: TGTGCCAGCAGCTTGAATAGCGGAGGACTTAGCACAGATACGCAGTATTTT

size: .
D: TRBD1
V: TRBV7-3
J: TRBJ2-5
CDR3: CASSLEGAPQETQYF
DNA: TGTGCCAGCAGCTTAGAGGGGGCGCCCCAAGAGACCCAGTACTTC

size: few
D: .
V: TRBV19
J: TRBJ2-5
CDR3: CASSRGQAGGETQYF
DNA: TGTGCCAGTAGCAGGGGACAGGCGGGAGGGGAGACCCAGTACTTC

size: .
D: .
V: TRBV28
J: TRBJ2-2
CDR3: CASSTPGGMTGELFF
DNA: TGTGCCAGCAGCACCCCTGGCGGGATGACTGGGGAGCTGTTTTTT

size: .
D: .
V: TRBV7-3
J: TRBJ1-1
CDR3: CASSLMAGVNTEAFF
DNA: TGTGCCAGCAGCTTAATGGCAGGGGTGAACACTGAAGCTTTCTTT

size: .
D: .
V: TRBV15
J: TRBJ1-1
CDR3: CATSRVGGEITEAFF
DNA: TGTGCCACCAGCCGTGTAGGGGGAGAGATTACTGAAGCTTTCTTT

size: .
D: .
V: TRBV2
J: TRBJ1-2
CDR3: CASSESGGSYGYTF
DNA: TGTGCCAGCAGTGAATCCGGGGGGAGCTATGGCTACACCTTC

size: .
D: TRBD2
V: TRBV25-1
J: TRBJ2-1
CDR3: CASSDLITSGLAYNEQFF
DNA: TGTGCCAGCAGTGACCTTATAACTAGCGGACTTGCCTACAATGAGCAGTTCTTC

size: .
D: TRBD2
V: TRBV10-3
J: TRBJ2-3
CDR3: CAILAPGLAGTDTQYF
DNA: TGTGCCATCTTAGCCCCGGGACTAGCGGGCACAGATACGCAGTATTTT

size: .
D: .
V: TRBV7-9
J: TRBJ1-2
CDR3: CASRPGGWDYGYTF
DNA: TGTGCCAGCAGACCGGGGGGGTGGGACTATGGCTACACCTTC

size: .
D: .
V: TRBV11-1
J: TRBJ1-1
CDR3: CASSPATGLNTEAFF
DNA: TGTGCCAGCAGTCCCGCGACAGGCTTGAACACTGAAGCTTTCTTT

size: few
D: .
V: TRBV5-1
J: TRBJ1-1
CDR3: CASSQEPTGPAEAFF
DNA: TGCGCCAGCAGCCAAGAGCCGACAGGACCGGCTGAAGCTTTCTTT

size: few
D: .
V: TRBV7-3
J: TRBJ1-1
CDR3: CASSPQSGVNTEAFF
DNA: TGTGCCAGCAGCCCCCAGTCGGGGGTGAACACTGAAGCTTTCTTT

size: .
D: .
V: TRBV6-1
J: TRBJ1-2
CDR3: CASSVTDSENYGYTF
DNA: TGTGCCAGCAGTGTAACGGACAGTGAAAACTATGGCTACACCTTC

size: .
D: .
V: TRBV19
J: TRBJ1-2
CDR3: CASSIVQGYGYTF
DNA: TGTGCCAGTAGTATCGTTCAGGGCTATGGCTACACCTTC

size: .
D: TRBD2
V: TRBV5-4
J: TRBJ2-5
CDR3: CASSSVGSGRKTQYF
DNA: TGTGCCAGCAGCTCAGTGGGTAGCGGGAGAAAGACCCAGTACTTC

size: .
D: .
V: TRBV27
J: TRBJ1-5
CDR3: CASSGGIGNQPQHF
DNA: TGTGCCAGCAGTGGGGGGATAGGAAATCAGCCCCAGCATTTT

size: .
D: .
V: TRBV5-6
J: TRBJ2-7
CDR3: CASSLRSLPTYEQYF
DNA: TGTGCCAGCAGCTTGAGATCCCTTCCTACCTACGAGCAGTACTTC

size: .
D: TRBD2
V: TRBV19
J: TRBJ2-7
CDR3: CASSIIPGTSLTYEQYF
DNA: TGTGCCAGTAGTATCATCCCTGGGACTAGCCTTACCTACGAGCAGTACTTC

size: .
D: .
V: TRBV6-5
J: TRBJ1-1
CDR3: CASSRNPSTATEAFF
DNA: TGTGCCAGCAGTCGAAACCCCTCGACAGCCACTGAAGCTTTCTTT

size: .
D: TRBD2
V: TRBV14
J: TRBJ2-1
CDR3: CASSQGLASGSLDEQFF
DNA: TGTGCCAGCAGCCAAGGTTTGGCTAGCGGGAGTTTGGATGAGCAGTTCTTC

size: .
D: .
V: TRBV4-1
J: TRBJ2-1
CDR3: CASSQEVGYNEQFF
DNA: TGCGCCAGCAGCCAAGAGGTCGGCTACAATGAGCAGTTCTTC

size: .
D: .
V: TRBV7-2
J: TRBJ2-4
CDR3: CASSLLGGGTKNIQYF
DNA: TGTGCCAGCAGCTTATTAGGAGGCGGGACCAAAAACATTCAGTACTTC

size: .
D: .
V: TRBV27
J: TRBJ1-1
CDR3: CASRGRTEAFF
DNA: TGTGCCAGCCGGGGGAGGACTGAAGCTTTCTTT

size: few
D: TRBD1
V: TRBV7-9
J: TRBJ2-1
CDR3: CASSFTGVLNNEQFF
DNA: TGTGCCAGCAGCTTTACAGGGGTTCTCAACAATGAGCAGTTCTTC

size: .
D: TRBD2
V: TRBV5-1
J: TRBJ2-1
CDR3: CASSPGTSGNEQFF
DNA: TGCGCCAGCAGCCCCGGGACTAGCGGCAATGAGCAGTTCTTC

size: .
D: TRBD1
V: TRBV5-6
J: TRBJ1-2
CDR3: CASSLVRGDAFGYGYTF
DNA: TGTGCCAGCAGCTTGGTCAGGGGGGACGCGTTTGGCTATGGCTACACCTTC

size: .
D: TRBD2
V: TRBV27
J: TRBJ2-7
CDR3: CASSGGGGAFYEQYF
DNA: TGTGCCAGCAGTGGGGGCGGGGGGGCCTTCTACGAGCAGTACTTC

size: once
D: .
V: TRBV5-1
J: TRBJ2-5
CDR3: CASSSGGISRETQYF
DNA: TGCGCCAGCAGCTCAGGCGGGATTAGTAGGGAGACCCAGTACTTC

size: few
D: .
V: TRBV15
J: TRBJ1-1
CDR3: CATSRGDISRQAFF
DNA: TGTGCCACCAGCAGGGGGGACATCTCCCGTCAAGCTTTCTTT

size: few
D: TRBD1
V: TRBV5-6
J: TRBJ2-5
CDR3: CASSTSRDRGPSETQYF
DNA: TGTGCCAGCAGCACATCCCGGGACAGGGGGCCCTCAGAGACCCAGTACTTC